These T cell receptor beta chains were read from a single sample in a study of cytomegalovirus exposure and HLA in healthy donors. This table comes from immunoSEQ multiplex PCR, and its TCRdb copy is limited to in-frame clones, with some not included. The sample includes 130,000 to 150,000 clones, around 77% of them seen just once. Sequences were obtained from PBMCs. These TCRs come from a man aged 18-30 years in good health and CMV-seronegative. Both conserved end residues are part of each CDR3. The D gene is left open where the match is weak. Size values are once, few and many counts, or a class for expanded clones, and some rows have none.

cdr3_length	clone_size	j_call	v_call	d_call	cdr3_nt	cdr3_aa
15	-	TRBJ1-3	TRBV7-2	-	TGTGCCAGCAGCCCCCGGGTCGCTACTGGAAACACCATATATTTT	CASSPRVATGNTIYF
14	few	TRBJ1-5	TRBV30	TRBD1	TGTGCCTGGAGTGTGGGACAGGGGAATCAGCCCCAGCATTTT	CAWSVGQGNQPQHF
16	once	TRBJ2-5	TRBV18	-	TGTGCCAGCTCACCCCTATCACCGGGACTCCAAGAGACCCAGTACTTC	CASSPLSPGLQETQYF
14	-	TRBJ1-1	TRBV7-9	-	TGTGCCAGCAGCTCCCTAGGGGCAAACACTGAAGCTTTCTTT	CASSSLGANTEAFF
12	few	TRBJ1-1	TRBV2	-	TGTGCCAGCAGTGAAGAGAAGCCTGAAGCTTTCTTT	CASSEEKPEAFF
18	-	TRBJ2-1	TRBV9	TRBD2	TGTGCCAGCAGCGTAGCGGCAACTAGCGGGGGGCTGAGGGATGAGCAGTTCTTC	CASSVAATSGGLRDEQFF
15	-	TRBJ2-5	TRBV7-9	-	TGTGCCAGCAGCTTAGGCTGGGGGGGCTTTGAGACCCAGTACTTC	CASSLGWGGFETQYF
16	-	TRBJ2-5	TRBV21-1	-	TGTGCCAGCAGCAATCCCCTACAGGGTGAGTGGGAGACCCAGTACTTC	CASSNPLQGEWETQYF
18	-	TRBJ1-4	TRBV19	TRBD1	TGTGCCAGTAGACGCCGGGACAGGGGGCCTCTGAGTACTGAAAAACTGTTTTTT	CASRRRDRGPLSTEKLFF
15	-	TRBJ2-2	TRBV27	-	TGTGCCAGCAGTTTATACAGGGTCGGGACCGGGGAGCTGTTTTTT	CASSLYRVGTGELFF
14	few	TRBJ2-1	TRBV5-6	TRBD2	TGTGCCAGCAGCTTGGGGACTAGCGGCGTTGAGCAGTTCTTC	CASSLGTSGVEQFF
16	-	TRBJ2-5	TRBV28	TRBD1	TGTGCCAGCAGTTTAAGGGAGACAGGGTTCCAAGAGACCCAGTACTTC	CASSLRETGFQETQYF
14	-	TRBJ1-2	TRBV15	TRBD1	TGTGCCACCAGCCGGGACAGGGACCCCTATGGCTACACCTTC	CATSRDRDPYGYTF
16	-	TRBJ2-7	TRBV5-1	TRBD2	TGCGCCAGCAGCCAACCGACTAGCGGGACAGCCTACGAGCAGTACTTC	CASSQPTSGTAYEQYF
13	-	TRBJ1-2	TRBV19	TRBD1	TGTGCCAGTCTCCGGGACAGGTCGTCAGGCTACACCTTC	CASLRDRSSGYTF
16	few	TRBJ1-6	TRBV4-3	TRBD1	TGCGCCAGCAGCCAAGATTGGGGGACAGGGGGTTCACCCCTCCACTTT	CASSQDWGTGGSPLHF
15	-	TRBJ1-5	TRBV5-6	-	TGTGCCAGCAGCGACCGGGACAAGAGCAATCAGCCCCAGCATTTT	CASSDRDKSNQPQHF
14	-	TRBJ2-5	TRBV15	TRBD1	TGTGCCACCAGCAGGGACAGGGCCCAAGAGACCCAGTACTTC	CATSRDRAQETQYF
15	-	TRBJ2-6	TRBV7-2	-	TGTGCCAGCAGCCTTAAGCGGTACGGGGCCAACGTCCTGACTTTC	CASSLKRYGANVLTF
15	-	TRBJ1-5	TRBV2	TRBD1	TGTGCCAGCAGGCCAGGAAGGGGGCCGGTCGGGCCCCAGCATTTT	CASRPGRGPVGPQHF
14	-	TRBJ1-2	TRBV7-8	-	TGTGCCAGCAGCTTAGTCAGGATTGATAGTGGCTACACCTTC	CASSLVRIDSGYTF
13	few	TRBJ1-2	TRBV6-5	-	TGTGCCAGCAGTTACTCGGGGAGCTATGGCTACACCTTC	CASSYSGSYGYTF
12	-	TRBJ2-7	TRBV2	-	TGTGCCAGCAGTGAAATAGCGAACGAGCAGTACTTC	CASSEIANEQYF
15	-	TRBJ2-2	TRBV9	TRBD1	TGTGCCAGCAGCCCAAATCCAGGGGGCACCGGGGAGCTGTTTTTT	CASSPNPGGTGELFF
14	-	TRBJ2-7	TRBV7-8	-	TGTGCCAGCACCGGAGGGGCAGACTCCTACGAGCAGTACTTC	CASTGGADSYEQYF
13	-	TRBJ1-4	TRBV29-1	TRBD1	TGCAGCGTCGCGGGACAGGGGACCGAAAAACTGTTTTTT	CSVAGQGTEKLFF
15	-	TRBJ1-5	TRBV5-5	-	TGTGCCAGCAGCCCCGGCTGGGCCCTTAATCAGCCCCAGCATTTT	CASSPGWALNQPQHF
13	-	TRBJ2-7	TRBV27	TRBD1	TGTGCCAGCAGTTCGGGACAGACCTACGAGCAGTACTTC	CASSSGQTYEQYF
12	-	TRBJ1-5	TRBV19	-	TGTGCCAGTAGCTTAACAGGCTCAGCCCAGCATTTT	CASSLTGSAQHF
14	-	TRBJ2-1	TRBV27	-	TGTGCCAGCAGGATAATGGACAACTACAATGAGCAGTTCTTC	CASRIMDNYNEQFF
15	-	TRBJ1-2	TRBV4-2	TRBD1	TGTGCCAGCAGCCAACTATCGACAGGGATCGATGGCTACACCTTC	CASSQLSTGIDGYTF
11	-	TRBJ1-1	TRBV20-1	-	TGCAGTGCTACGGGGGGCACTGAAGCTTTCTTT	CSATGGTEAFF
13	few	TRBJ1-5	TRBV2	-	TGTGCCAGCATGAGGGAGGGAGATCAGCCCCAGCATTTT	CASMREGDQPQHF
13	-	TRBJ1-5	TRBV6-5	-	TGTGCCAGCAGTTACTCCCAGAATCAGCCCCAGCATTTT	CASSYSQNQPQHF
15	-	TRBJ2-7	TRBV7-2	-	TGTGCCAGCAGCTTAGCTCGGGCAGGGCCCTACGAGCAGTACTTC	CASSLARAGPYEQYF
13	-	TRBJ2-1	TRBV7-9	TRBD1	TGTGCCAGCAGCAGTACAGGGGGGATTGAGCAGTTCTTC	CASSSTGGIEQFF
16	-	TRBJ2-1	TRBV5-1	TRBD1	TGCGCCAGCAGCTTCGGACAGGGTTTAGGGCTGGATGAGCAGTTCTTC	CASSFGQGLGLDEQFF
16	-	TRBJ2-1	TRBV18	TRBD2	TGTGCCAGCTCCCTCGGACTAGCGGGACCCAACAATGAGCAGTTCTTC	CASSLGLAGPNNEQFF
14	-	TRBJ2-5	TRBV6-1	-	TGTGCCAGCAGTGTGAGGACGGCCGAGGGCACCCAGTACTTC	CASSVRTAEGTQYF
12	-	TRBJ1-1	TRBV28	TRBD1	TGTGCCAGCAGTTTAAGGGACAGGGAAGCTTTCTTT	CASSLRDREAFF
11	-	TRBJ2-7	TRBV6-5	-	TGTGCCAGCAATCGGGGTTACGAGCAGTACTTC	CASNRGYEQYF
17	-	TRBJ2-7	TRBV19	TRBD1	TGTGCCAGTAGTATCCGAGGGGGCCGGGAAGCGTCCTACGAGCAGTACTTC	CASSIRGGREASYEQYF
15	-	TRBJ1-6	TRBV4-3	-	TGCGCCAGCAGCCAAGGAGCCACCCTTAATTCACCCCTCCACTTT	CASSQGATLNSPLHF
15	-	TRBJ1-6	TRBV7-9	-	TGTGCCAGCACCTTCCACCAGGCCACTAATTCACCCCTCCACTTT	CASTFHQATNSPLHF
14	-	TRBJ1-2	TRBV18	-	TGTGCCAGCTCATCTAGACAGGCTAACTATGGCTACACCTTC	CASSSRQANYGYTF
14	-	TRBJ1-3	TRBV5-1	-	TGCGCCAGCAGCTTAGCTAGTTCTGGAAACACCATATATTTT	CASSLASSGNTIYF